This T cell receptor beta chain comes out of a study of OX40 agonist ivuxolimab in advanced cancers. Trimming cost V 5 bases and J 2 bases, with 16 bases left between them. CDR3 length: 15 residues. Germline CDR1 reads SGHDT; CDR2 reads YYEEEE. The method was immunoSEQ multiplex PCR; TCRdb's version includes in-frame clones alone and lacks a portion of them. The table shows tens of thousands of clones, with approximately 93% occurring only once. The origin of this receptor is an adult with an advanced solid tumor such as melanoma, head and neck, liver or kidney cancer. The chain employs TRBV5-6 and TRBJ1-2, with TRBD1 as a possible D gene (5 bases). Sequenced here: CD4+ or CD8+ T cells sorted from blood, sampled in a trial of the OX40 agonist ivuxolimab. CDR3 sequence reads: CASSLFGDWNYGYTF. Written as DNA, the CDR3 is TGTGCCAGCAGTCTCTTCGGGGACTGGAACTATGGCTACACCTTC.